Each of the 18 T cell receptor beta chains below was sequenced from the same sample in a study of cytomegalovirus exposure and HLA in healthy donors. PCR amplification relied on 60 Vbeta primers (plus 13 Jbeta primers). Assay used: immunoSEQ multiplex PCR; TCRdb lists only in-frame clones, some missing. The sample contains approximately 100,000 clones, around 75% of which appear only once. The sample comprised PBMCs. These receptor sequences come from a male donor in good health and CMV-seropositive.

V usage is TRBV2 and J usage is TRBJ1-5, with 9 nucleotides matching TRBD1. The CDR3 has 15 residues. Germline loops: CDR1 SNHLY, CDR2 FYNNEI. With 2 bases clipped from V and 5 bases from J, the junction kept 4 bases outside the gene matches. The CDR3 nucleotides read TGTGCCAGCAGTGAATACAGGGGGCGAGATCAGCCCCAGCATTTT. Protein sequence: CASSEYRGRDQPQHF.

The rearrangement joins TRBV7-9 to TRBJ2-5, with D perhaps TRBD2 (6 bases). Per the germline V gene, CDR1 is SEHNR and CDR2 is FQNEAQ (reference sequence). The length of the CDR3 is 12 residues. The V gene lost 1 base and the J gene lost 13 bases, with 13 bases spanning the gap. The DNA for the CDR3 is TGTGCCAGCAGCTTAGGCGGGGCCCTCCCGTACTTC. Translation: CASSLGGALPYF.

For this clone: One end of the junction varies from germline; a read error may be responsible. The gene calls are TRBV19 and TRBJ1-2; 7 bases are shared with TRBD1. CDR1 and CDR2 (germline): LNHDA, SQIVND (reference sequence). The CDR3 contains 15 residues. CDR3 amino acids: CASIISSGTDGGYTF. DNA for the CDR3: TGTGCCAGTATTATATCGAGTGGGACAGATGGGGGCTACACCTTC.

The chain carries TRBV21-1 and TRBJ1-2; the DNA was not compared with TRBD1, the D call given in the table. TRBV21-1 corresponds to a pseudogene. The CDR3 extends over 16 amino acids. In nucleotides, the CDR3 is TGTGCCAGCAGCAAGGTCAGGAAGCCTTTTAACTATGGCTACACCTTC. It is translated as CASSKVRKPFNYGYTF.

The chain uses TRBV19 and TRBJ2-3; D may be TRBD2 (5 bases). The V gene lost 7 bases and the J gene lost 0 bases, with 11 bases spanning the gap. The CDR3 contains 14 residues. Per germline, CDR1 LNHDA and CDR2 SQIVND (reference sequence). The CDR3 DNA reads as TGTGCCAGTACCCCGACTACTAGCACAGATACGCAGTATTTT. It yields the protein CASTPTTSTDTQYF.

The V and J genes are TRBV7-9 and TRBJ1-6; D remains ambiguous. The germline gives CDR1 SEHNR, CDR2 FQNEAQ (reference sequence). V lost 3 bases and J lost 6, with 15 bases in between. The CDR3 sequence is 16 residues long. The chain's CDR3 is CASSFRQDNLNSPLHF. CDR3 coding DNA: TGTGCCAGCAGCTTTCGCCAGGATAACCTTAATTCACCCCTCCACTTT.

The CDR3 DNA follows: TGTGCCTGGAACCCCTTTCCCCCCCCTAAACAGGGGGCCCAATCCTACGAGCAGTACTTC. Encoded protein: CAWNPFPPPKQGAQSYEQYF. The rearrangement joins TRBV30 to TRBJ2-7; 9 nucleotides match TRBD1. CDR3 length: 20 amino acids. With 4 bases clipped from V and 1 base from J, the junction kept 23 bases outside the gene matches. Germline-derived CDR1 and CDR2 are GTSNPN and SVGIG (reference sequence).

Regarding this clone: It is unclear where the CDR3 begins or ends on the DNA, so no DNA is shown, and the CDR3 is as TCRdb lists it. This chain joins TRBV30 and TRBJ1-1. Inclusive of both ends, the CDR3 amounts to 23 amino acids. CDR1 is GTSNPN and CDR2 is SVGIG in the germline V gene (reference sequence). The CDR3 reads CAWSPHISVPGVYAGSMNTEAFF.

The chain couples TRBV28 to TRBJ2-1, with 8 bases fitting TRBD2. Germline V gene sequence: CDR1 MDHEN, CDR2 SYDVKM. The CDR3 length is 15 residues. V gave up 6 bases and J gave up 3 bases; unmatched junction bases: 7. The CDR3 sequence: CASRPSGGFYNEQFF. The CDR3, as DNA: TGTGCCAGCAGGCCCTCGGGGGGGTTCTACAATGAGCAGTTCTTC.

The V gene is TRBV5-4, the J gene TRBJ2-5; D is unclear. The CDR3 loop spans 13 amino acids. Germline loops: CDR1 SGHNT, CDR2 YYREEE (reference sequence). V was shortened by 0 bases and J by 5 bases, with 8 bases between the two germline ends. CDR3 sequence reads: CASSLVPGETQYF. The CDR3, as DNA: TGTGCCAGCAGCTTGGTTCCCGGGGAGACCCAGTACTTC.

The chain uses TRBV6-5 and TRBJ2-7, with 7 bases matching TRBD1. Germline CDR1 MNHEY, CDR2 SVGAGI. The V gene end was trimmed by 8 bases and the J gene end by 0 bases; junction bases not matched to a gene: 4. This CDR3 contains 13 residues. This CDR3 is CASRRDSSYEQYF. CDR3 sequence (DNA): TGTGCCAGCCGCCGGGACAGCTCCTACGAGCAGTACTTC.

This clone was seen once. This rearrangement joins TRBV5-6 to TRBJ2-5, with TRBD2 as a possible D gene (5 bases). The V gene lost 2 bases and the J gene lost 5 bases, with 19 bases spanning the gap. The CDR3 extends over 16 amino acids. Germline V gives CDR1 SGHDT, CDR2 YYEEEE. DNA for the CDR3: TGTGCCAGCAGCTTCGGATACACTAGTGGTTTTGAGACCCAGTACTTC. Translated: CASSFGYTSGFETQYF.

The rearrangement links TRBV18 to TRBJ2-5; tentatively, D is TRBD1 (7 bases). Germline V CDR1 and CDR2: KGHSH, LQKENI. Trimming pared 3 bases from V and 1 base from J, leaving 12 bases between. The CDR3 is 15 amino acids. In nucleotides, the CDR3 is TGTGCCAGCTCACCTGGAGGGGGCCTCCAAGAGACCCAGTACTTC. Protein product: CASSPGGGLQETQYF.

This clone was counted once. This chain joins TRBV7-9 and TRBJ1-2, with TRBD1 matching over 8 bases. The V and J ends lost 4 bases and 2 bases, in that order; junction bases with no gene match: 3. The CDR3 totals 14 residues. The germline gives CDR1 SEHNR, CDR2 FQNEAQ (reference sequence). The DNA for the CDR3 is TGTGCCAGCAGCTCGGGACAGGAAAACTATGGCTACACCTTC. Its protein is CASSSGQENYGYTF.

The chain uses TRBV5-4 and TRBJ1-1, with 7 positions matching TRBD1. This CDR3 contains 13 residues. V shed 3 bases and J 10 bases; nucleotides not matched to a gene: 9. The germline V gene encodes CDR1 SGHNT and CDR2 YYREEE (reference sequence). The CDR3 DNA sequence: TGTGCCAGCAGCTCGACAGGGATACTTGGAGCTTTCTTT. Protein: CASSSTGILGAFF.

This clone was recorded only once. The chain is built from TRBV2 and TRBJ2-2; 11 bases align to TRBD1. The CDR3 extends over 15 amino acids. After removal of 6 bases from V and 4 bases from J, the junction contained 4 bases not matched to a gene. Germline lookup yields CDR1 SNHLY and CDR2 FYNNEI. The CDR3 is CASRYGQGATGELFF. Written as DNA, the CDR3 is TGTGCCAGCAGATACGGACAGGGGGCCACCGGGGAGCTGTTTTTT.

This rearrangement joins TRBV6-5 to TRBJ2-5; TRBD2 aligns across 11 bases. This CDR3 contains 14 residues. Germline V gene data show CDR1 as MNHEY and CDR2 as SVGAGI. The junction had 7 bases not matched to a gene; V was cut back by 6 bases and J by 7 bases. CDR3 nucleotides: TGTGCCAGCAGCCCCGGTCTAGCGGGGGGGACCCAGTACTTC. Amino acids: CASSPGLAGGTQYF.

The DNA for the CDR3 is TGCGCCAGCAGCCCCTCGACGGGGGTCGGGGAGCTGTTTTTT. Translated: CASSPSTGVGELFF. This chain uses TRBV4-3 with TRBJ2-2; tentative D call: TRBD2 (6 bases). Germline CDR1 and CDR2: LGHNA and YSLEER. V gave up 4 bases and J gave up 7 bases, with 13 bases separating them. The CDR3 is 14 residues long.